Listed below are T cell receptor beta chains from one sample, sequenced in a study of cytomegalovirus exposure and HLA in healthy donors. This table comes from immunoSEQ multiplex PCR, and its TCRdb copy is limited to in-frame clones, with some not included. The sample contains about 230,000 clones, about 89% of which appear only once. The specimen was PBMCs. These receptors all come from a woman between 18 and 30 years old in good health and CMV-seronegative. Each CDR3 is given with its conserved first and last residue. The D gene is left open where the match is weak. Only part of the rows carry a size: once, few, many, or a class if the clone is expanded.

D: TRBD1; size: NA; length: 13; V: TRBV2; J: TRBJ2-7; DNA: TGTGCCACTTCGGGACAGGGTCCATCCGAGCAGTACTTC; CDR3: CATSGQGPSEQYF
D: NA; size: NA; length: 10; V: TRBV20-1; J: TRBJ2-1; DNA: TGCAGTGCTAGGAGCAATGAGCAGTTCTTC; CDR3: CSARSNEQFF
D: NA; size: NA; length: 14; V: TRBV7-5; J: TRBJ1-2; DNA: TGTGCCAGAAGCTTGGGGACAATCCGAGGCGGCTACACCTTC; CDR3: CARSLGTIRGGYTF
D: NA; size: NA; length: 16; V: TRBV4-3; J: TRBJ2-2; DNA: TGCGCCAGCAGCCAAGAAGGGGTTCCTTCCACCGGGGAGCTGTTTTTT; CDR3: CASSQEGVPSTGELFF
D: TRBD2; size: NA; length: 15; V: TRBV7-6; J: TRBJ2-1; DNA: TGTGCCAGCAGCTCACCCGGGACTAGCGATAATGAGCAGTTCTTC; CDR3: CASSSPGTSDNEQFF
D: TRBD2; size: NA; length: 15; V: TRBV6-1; J: TRBJ2-1; DNA: TGTGCCAGCAGTGAAGAAGCTAGCGGGAGAAATGAGCAGTTCTTC; CDR3: CASSEEASGRNEQFF
D: TRBD1; size: NA; length: 15; V: TRBV7-2; J: TRBJ1-2; DNA: TGTGCCAGCACCCCCGTTCGGACAGGGAACAATGGCTACACCTTC; CDR3: CASTPVRTGNNGYTF
D: NA; size: NA; length: 14; V: TRBV7-6; J: TRBJ2-7; DNA: TGTGCCAGCAGCTTAGTCCCCCCTTCCTACGAGCAGTACTTC; CDR3: CASSLVPPSYEQYF
D: NA; size: once; length: 14; V: TRBV7-8; J: TRBJ2-5; DNA: TGTGCCAGCAGCTTACGCGGGGTGGGGGAGACCCAGTACTTC; CDR3: CASSLRGVGETQYF
D: TRBD1; size: NA; length: 14; V: TRBV28; J: TRBJ1-3; DNA: TGTGCCAGCAGTCCGACAGGGTCTGGAAACACCATATATTTT; CDR3: CASSPTGSGNTIYF
D: NA; size: NA; length: 13; V: TRBV4-3; J: TRBJ1-3; DNA: TGCGCCAGCAGCCAAGAAACAGGGAACACCATATATTTT; CDR3: CASSQETGNTIYF
D: NA; size: NA; length: 14; V: TRBV9; J: TRBJ1-2; DNA: TGTGCCAGCAGCGGACGGGAGACTATCTATGGCTACACCTTC; CDR3: CASSGRETIYGYTF
D: TRBD1; size: few; length: 14; V: TRBV4-2; J: TRBJ1-5; DNA: TGTGCCAGCAGTTCGTCGGACAGGGACGGGCCCCAGCATTTT; CDR3: CASSSSDRDGPQHF
D: NA; size: NA; length: 16; V: TRBV9; J: TRBJ2-6; DNA: TGTGCCAGCAGCGTAAGGGGGGGCACTGGGGCCAACGTCCTGACTTTC; CDR3: CASSVRGGTGANVLTF
D: TRBD2; size: NA; length: 16; V: TRBV19; J: TRBJ2-7; DNA: TGTGCCAGTAGGGTCTCAGGACTAGCGGGAGTTTACGAGCAGTACTTC; CDR3: CASRVSGLAGVYEQYF
D: NA; size: NA; length: 13; V: TRBV30; J: TRBJ2-7; DNA: TGTGCCTGGAGTGTAAATATGCTAGCGGAGCAGTACTTC; CDR3: CAWSVNMLAEQYF